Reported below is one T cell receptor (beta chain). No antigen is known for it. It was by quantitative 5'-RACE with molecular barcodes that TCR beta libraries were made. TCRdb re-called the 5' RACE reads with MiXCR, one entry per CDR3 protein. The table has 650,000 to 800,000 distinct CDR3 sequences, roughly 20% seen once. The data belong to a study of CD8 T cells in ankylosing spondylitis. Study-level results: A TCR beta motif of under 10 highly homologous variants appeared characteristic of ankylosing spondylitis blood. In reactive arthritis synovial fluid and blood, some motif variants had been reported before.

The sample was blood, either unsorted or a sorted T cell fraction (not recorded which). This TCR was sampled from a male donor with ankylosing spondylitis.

CDR3 bases: TGTGCCAGCAGTCCCTGGACAGAGAGCTCCTACGAGCAGTACTTC. Protein sequence: CASSPWTESSYEQYF. This chain uses TRBV28 with TRBJ2-7; tentatively, D is TRBD1 (6 bases). Germline CDR1 and CDR2: MDHEN and SYDVKM. The CDR3 consists of 15 residues. The germline V and J ends were trimmed by 5 bases and 0 bases, with 14 bases remaining between them.